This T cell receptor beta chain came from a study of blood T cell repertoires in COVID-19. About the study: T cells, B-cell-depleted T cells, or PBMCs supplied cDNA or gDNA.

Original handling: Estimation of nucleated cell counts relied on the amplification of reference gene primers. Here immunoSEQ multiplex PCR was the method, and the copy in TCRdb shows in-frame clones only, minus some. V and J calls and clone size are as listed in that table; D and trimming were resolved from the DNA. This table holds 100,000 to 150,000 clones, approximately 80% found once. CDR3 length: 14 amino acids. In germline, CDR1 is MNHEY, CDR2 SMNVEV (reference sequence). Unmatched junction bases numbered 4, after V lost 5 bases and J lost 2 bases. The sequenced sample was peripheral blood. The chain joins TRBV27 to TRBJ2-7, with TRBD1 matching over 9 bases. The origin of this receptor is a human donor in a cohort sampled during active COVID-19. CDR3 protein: CASSRTGAPYEQYF. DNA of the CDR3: TGTGCCAGCAGTAGGACAGGGGCCCCCTACGAGCAGTACTTC.